This note documents a single TCR beta chain sequence. These data belong to a study of cytomegalovirus exposure and HLA in healthy donors. The PCR had 60 Vbeta and 13 Jbeta primers. Data came from immunoSEQ multiplex PCR; TCRdb stores just in-frame clones and leaves some out. The sample lists 170,000 or so clones, 75% to 90% occurring once. The ends were cut back, 2 bases at V and 8 bases at J, with 15 bases in the middle. This CDR3 is 13 amino acids long. Looked up from germline, CDR1 is GTSNPN and CDR2 is SVGIG (reference sequence). Sequencing was carried out using PBMCs. The TCR originated in a man in his thirties or forties in good health and CMV-seropositive. The V call is TRBV30, the J call TRBJ1-2, with a tentative D call TRBD1 (6 bases). The DNA for the CDR3 is TGTGCCTGGAGTTATGATGACAGGCGGGGCTACACCTTC. This codes for CAWSYDDRRGYTF.